These 30 T cell receptor beta chains were all obtained from the same sample, sequenced in a study of blood T cell repertoires in COVID-19. Produced via immunoSEQ multiplex PCR; TCRdb's table is partial and in-frame only. The sample shows nearly 400,000 clones, roughly 86% of them seen only once. The sequenced material came from PBMCs or T cells enriched from blood (not recorded which). The receptors shown here come from a woman aged 25 to 45 who had recovered from COVID-19.

This chain uses TRBV6-5 with TRBJ1-2; no clear D gene. V was shortened by 0 bases and J by 4 bases, with 6 bases between the two germline ends. The CDR3 extends over 13 amino acids. CDR1 is MNHEY, CDR2 SVGAGI, per germline. The CDR3 loop reads CASSYSAVYGYTF. The CDR3 DNA sequence: TGTGCCAGCAGTTACTCGGCGGTCTATGGCTACACCTTC.

The chain recombines TRBV3-1 (or the pseudogene TRBV3-2) with TRBJ2-1; 9 nucleotides match TRBD1. The V and J ends lost 3 bases and 10 bases, in that order; junction bases with no gene match: 4. Germline V lookup: CDR1 LGHDT, CDR2 YNNKEL (reference sequence). The CDR3 runs to 13 residues. CDR3 in amino acids: CASSHLGTGEQFF. Written as DNA, the CDR3 is TGTGCCAGCAGCCACCTCGGGACAGGGGAGCAGTTCTTC.

The CDR3 DNA reads TGCGCCAGCAGGGGGGACAGGGTTGTTCGGAATTCACCCCTCCACTTT. Its protein is CASRGDRVVRNSPLHF. The chain carries TRBV10-2 and TRBJ1-6; TRBD1 agrees at 9 bases. The CDR3 extends over 16 amino acids. Germline assignment: CDR1 WSHSY and CDR2 SAAADI. J gave up 7 bases and V 6 bases, and 10 bases lay outside the gene matches.

The chain combines TRBV5-1 with TRBJ1-4, with 8 bases fitting TRBD1. The length of the CDR3 is 16 residues. J was trimmed by 0 bases and V by 4 bases; bases with no gene match: 5. Germline loops: CDR1 SGHRS, CDR2 YFSETQ. As DNA, the CDR3 is TGCGCCAGCAGCCTGGGACAGGCCGCAACTAATGAAAAACTGTTTTTT. This translates into CASSLGQAATNEKLFF.

The chain links TRBV5-4 to TRBJ2-1; 7 positions match TRBD2. The CDR3 loop spans 18 amino acids. V trimming: 3 bases; J trimming: 1 base; junction bases outside the gene matches: 13. Per the germline V gene, CDR1 is SGHNT and CDR2 is YYREEE (reference sequence). CDR3 nucleotide sequence: TGTGCCAGCAGCTCTCCCGGACTAGGGCTAGTTTCCTACAATGAGCAGTTCTTC. Residues: CASSSPGLGLVSYNEQFF.

V and J are TRBV7-6 and TRBJ1-3; a weak D match, TRBD1 (6 bases). Germline CDR1 and CDR2: SGHVS and FNYEAQ. With 5 bases removed from V and 0 bases from J, the gap between germline ends came to 20 bases. The CDR3 loop spans 18 amino acids. As DNA, the CDR3 is TGTGCCAGCAGCATGGACATCGGGCAGGGGAGCTCTGGAAACACCATATATTTT. Residues: CASSMDIGQGSSGNTIYF. The whole variable domain, filled in from reference TRBV7-6 and TRBJ1-3, reads GAGVSQSPRYKVTKRGQDVALRCDPISGHVSLYWYRQALGQGPEFLTYFNYEAQQDKSGLPNDRFSAERPEGSISTLTIQRTEQRDSAMYRCASSMDIGQGSSGNTIYFGEGSWLTVV.

The chain carries TRBV25-1 and TRBJ1-3, with 7 bases lining up with TRBD1. V lost 2 bases, J lost 1 base, and 8 bases stayed unmatched. The CDR3 has 17 amino acids. The germline gives CDR1 MGHDK, CDR2 SYGVNS. The CDR3: CASSEPPTGHSGNTIYF. CDR3 sequence (DNA): TGTGCCAGCAGTGAACCCCCGACAGGGCATTCTGGAAACACCATATATTTT.

This clone was counted once. The genes are TRBV7-8 and TRBJ2-3, with TRBD2 as a possible D gene (6 bases). The length of the CDR3 is 14 residues. Germline assignment: CDR1 SGHVS and CDR2 FQNEAQ. The V end lost 1 base, the J end lost 4 bases, and 9 bases lay between the germline ends. CDR3 nucleotide sequence: TGTGCCAGCAGCTTAGACAGGAGGGCAGATACGCAGTATTTT. It translates to CASSLDRRADTQYF. The whole variable domain, remainder taken from reference TRBV7-8 and TRBJ2-3, is GAGVSQSPRYKVAKRGQDVALRCDPISGHVSLFWYQQALGQGPEFLTYFQNEAQLDKSGLPSDRFFAERPEGSVSTLKIQRTQQEDSAVYLCASSLDRRADTQYFGPGTRLTVL.

This rearrangement joins TRBV6-2 or TRBV6-3 to TRBJ2-2; TRBD2 matches at 7 bases. The length of the CDR3 is 14 residues. Losses at the gene ends were 6 bases for V and 5 bases for J; bases not matched to a gene: 6. CDR1 is MNHEY, CDR2 SVGEGT, per germline. DNA of the CDR3: TGTGCCAGCAGCTCGACTAGCTCTACCGGGGAGCTGTTTTTT. The encoded protein is CASSSTSSTGELFF.

The chain couples TRBV5-1 to TRBJ2-1; weak D call: TRBD2 (6 bases). Looked up from germline, CDR1 is SGHRS and CDR2 is YFSETQ. The CDR3 runs 16 residues. Trimming stripped 4 bases from V and 7 bases from J, with 21 bases between. Here the CDR3 DNA reads TGCGCCAGCAGCGAGAGGGAGGTAGCGGCGGGGAATGAGCAGTTCTTC. It codes for CASSEREVAAGNEQFF.

The V gene is TRBV2, the J gene TRBJ1-3; D gene uncertain. This CDR3 has 15 residues. Germline V gene data show CDR1 as SNHLY and CDR2 as FYNNEI. Trimming cost V 6 bases and J 3 bases, with 15 bases left between them. CDR3 sequence (DNA): TGTGCCAGCAGGCCTAGACCGGAATATGGAAACACCATATATTTT. Residues: CASRPRPEYGNTIYF.

This clone has just one count. The genes are TRBV27 and TRBJ1-4, with 7 bases aligning to TRBD1. V shed 5 bases and J 0 bases; nucleotides not matched to a gene: 9. Germline CDR1 and CDR2: MNHEY and SMNVEV (reference sequence). This CDR3 is built from 17 residues. CDR3 residues: CASSALLTGPTNEKLFF. The CDR3 DNA reads TGTGCCAGCAGTGCTCTGCTGACAGGGCCAACTAATGAAAAACTGTTTTTT. Together with reference TRBV27 and TRBJ1-4, the CDR3 gives the full variable domain: EAQVTQNPRYLITVTGKKLTVTCSQNMNHEYMSWYRQDPGLGLRQIYYSMNVEVTDKGDVPEGYKVSRKEKRNFPLILESPSPNQTSLYFCASSALLTGPTNEKLFFGSGTQLSVL.

The V gene is TRBV11-2, the J gene TRBJ2-2, with TRBD2 matching over 13 bases. With 4 bases clipped from V and 6 bases from J, the junction kept 11 bases outside the gene matches. CDR3 size: 18 residues. The germline V gene encodes CDR1 SGHAT and CDR2 FQNNGV. This chain's CDR3 is CASSSLLAGGPKAGELFF. In nucleotides, the CDR3 is TGTGCCAGCAGCTCGTTACTAGCGGGAGGGCCTAAGGCCGGGGAGCTGTTTTTT.

This clone was detected only once. This sequence joins TRBV4-1 and TRBJ2-7; tentatively, D is TRBD1 (5 bases). V shed 3 bases and J shed 7 bases, with 7 bases lying between them. Germline values: CDR1 MGHRA, CDR2 YSYEKL. This CDR3 is built from 11 residues. CDR3 sequence (DNA): TGCGCCAGCAGCCAGGGGCTGGAGCAGTACTTC. Protein: CASSQGLEQYF.

The chain uses TRBV7-6 and TRBJ1-5; D remains ambiguous. The CDR3 contains 13 residues. Germline V gene lookup returns CDR1 SGHVS and CDR2 FNYEAQ. Between the trimmed V and J ends, which lost 0 bases and 7 bases, there was a span of 7 bases. CDR3 sequence (DNA): TGTGCCAGCAGCTTAGCCGTTCGGCAGCCCCAGCATTTT. This codes for CASSLAVRQPQHF.

J is TRBJ1-2 and V is TRBV28; weak D call: TRBD1 (6 bases). The CDR3 has 14 amino acids. V was clipped by 6 bases and J by 4 bases, with 15 bases between them. Germline V CDR1 and CDR2: MDHEN, SYDVKM. The CDR3 sequence: CASRPIDRLYGYTF. Here the CDR3 DNA reads TGTGCCAGCAGACCGATTGACAGGCTCTATGGCTACACCTTC.

The chain recombines TRBV7-3 with TRBJ1-5, with 8 bases lining up with TRBD1. There are 15 residues in the CDR3. The germline V gene has CDR1 SGHTA and CDR2 FQGTGA. Germline trimming cut 5 bases from V and 1 base from J; bases unmatched to any gene: 4. DNA of the CDR3: TGTGCCAGCAGCACTACAGGGGGGAGCAATCAGCCCCAGCATTTT. It codes for CASSTTGGSNQPQHF.

The chain is built from TRBV10-1 and TRBJ2-5; D unclear. This CDR3 has 14 residues. Germline V gives CDR1 WNHNN, CDR2 SYGVQD (reference sequence). Between the trimmed V and J ends, which lost 0 bases and 1 base, there was a span of 6 bases. The DNA of the CDR3 is TGCGCCAGCAGTGAGTCGCCAGTCCAAGAGACCCAGTACTTC. Translated: CASSESPVQETQYF.

V gene TRBV29-1 combines with J gene TRBJ1-1, with TRBD1 identical over 7 bases. CDR1 is SQVTM and CDR2 is ANQGSEA in the germline V gene. Trimming at V came to 5 bases and at J to 1 base, leaving 7 bases not matched to a gene. The length of the CDR3 is 14 residues. The CDR3: CSVRTGPRNTEAFF. The CDR3 nucleotides are TGCAGCGTTCGGACAGGCCCGAGGAACACTGAAGCTTTCTTT.

The rearrangement uses TRBV28 and TRBJ1-1, with 7 bases lining up with TRBD1. Germline CDR1 is MDHEN and CDR2 is SYDVKM. With V trimmed by 5 bases and J by 2 bases, 11 bases remained unmatched. The CDR3 runs to 16 residues. Here the CDR3 reads CASSPPRGTANTEAFF. The CDR3, as DNA: TGTGCCAGCAGTCCCCCCCGTGGGACAGCAAACACTGAAGCTTTCTTT.

This clone was counted only a few times. This sample includes further DNA sequences coding for the same CDR3. V gene TRBV6-5 combines with J gene TRBJ1-6, with 8 positions matching TRBD1. CDR3 length: 13 amino acids. Germline-derived CDR1 and CDR2 are MNHEY and SVGAGI. V shed 8 bases and J 5 bases; nucleotides not matched to a gene: 2. As DNA, the CDR3 is TGTGCCAGCCGACAGGGGAATAATTCACCCCTCCACTTT. Translation gives CASRQGNNSPLHF.

This clone was counted a few times. The gene calls are TRBV4-1 and TRBJ1-4; TRBD1 aligns across 11 bases. The CDR3 is 16 amino acids. Unmatched junction bases numbered 8, after V lost 4 bases and J lost 7 bases. Germline lookup yields CDR1 MGHRA and CDR2 YSYEKL. The chain's CDR3 is CASSRGQGAMSEKLFF. The CDR3 DNA reads as TGCGCCAGCAGCCGAGGACAGGGGGCGATGAGTGAAAAACTGTTTTTT.

The V and J genes are TRBV19 and TRBJ1-6; D is unresolved. Trimming removed 1 base from V and 9 bases from J, with 10 bases in between. CDR3 length: 14 residues. The germline V gene encodes CDR1 LNHDA and CDR2 SQIVND (reference sequence). The CDR3 sequence is CASSIGTGSSPLHF. The DNA of the CDR3 is TGTGCCAGTAGTATAGGAACGGGGTCTTCACCCCTCCACTTT.

This chain uses TRBV5-1 with TRBJ1-1; D is ambiguous. Germline assignment: CDR1 SGHRS and CDR2 YFSETQ. This CDR3 region has 13 residues. The V gene lost 0 bases and the J gene lost 9 bases, with 12 bases spanning the gap. CDR3 bases: TGCGCCAGCAGCTTGGTATTGGGCGATCAAGCTTTCTTT. Protein product: CASSLVLGDQAFF.

The chain couples TRBV18 to TRBJ2-5; the match to TRBD2 covers 10 bases. The CDR3 spans 15 residues. J lost 4 bases, V lost 0 bases, and 2 bases had no gene match. In germline, CDR1 is KGHSH, CDR2 LQKENI. The CDR3: CASSPPSGGRETQYF. In nucleotides, the CDR3 is TGTGCCAGCTCACCACCTAGCGGGGGGCGAGAGACCCAGTACTTC.

V gene TRBV5-6 combines with J gene TRBJ1-1; D remains unclear. V lost 2 bases, J lost 3 bases, and 11 bases lay in between. Germline assignment: CDR1 SGHDT and CDR2 YYEEEE. This CDR3 spans 14 amino acids. The CDR3 loop reads CASSLRRQYTEAFF. DNA for the CDR3: TGTGCCAGCAGCTTAAGGCGGCAGTACACTGAAGCTTTCTTT.

This chain links TRBV6-1 with TRBJ2-7; TRBD2 aligns across 14 bases. This CDR3 contains 17 residues. V lost 0 bases to trimming and J lost 6 bases; unmatched junction nucleotides: 7. CDR1 is MNHNS, CDR2 SASEGT, per germline. The CDR3 spells CASSEAMGLAGVREQYF. The CDR3 region has the DNA TGTGCCAGCAGTGAAGCGATGGGACTAGCGGGAGTACGCGAGCAGTACTTC.

This clone was picked up one time. The chain joins TRBV13 to TRBJ2-3; a weak D match, TRBD2 (6 bases). This CDR3 comprises 21 residues. Germline CDR1 and CDR2: PRHDT and FYEKMQ (reference sequence). V was clipped by 1 base and J by 5 bases, with 31 bases between them. The CDR3 DNA follows: TGTGCCAGCAGCTTAGTTCACCCGGGGCTAGGAATTAGCGGAGGTAAAGATACGCAGTATTTT. It specifies CASSLVHPGLGISGGKDTQYF.

The chain recombines TRBV6-5 with TRBJ1-1; D ambiguous. Germline assignment: CDR1 MNHEY and CDR2 SVGAGI. CDR3 length: 14 amino acids. V was cut by 7 bases and J by 8 bases, with 20 bases left in between. This CDR3 is CASIDGGRIREAFF. Here the CDR3 DNA reads TGTGCCAGCATCGACGGAGGGAGGATTCGGGAAGCTTTCTTT.

J is TRBJ1-2 and V is TRBV11-2, with 8 bases matching TRBD1. Trimming removed 5 bases from V and 6 bases from J; junction bases left unmatched: 14. Germline V CDR1 and CDR2: SGHAT, FQNNGV. The CDR3 covers 16 residues. The CDR3: CASSRRPGTGVDGYTF. The CDR3, as DNA: TGTGCCAGCAGCCGAAGGCCCGGGACAGGAGTAGATGGCTACACCTTC. The full variable domain, completed using reference TRBV11-2 and TRBJ1-2, is EAGVAQSPRYKIIEKRQSVAFWCNPISGHATLYWYQQILGQGPKLLIQFQNNGVVDDSQLPKDRFSAERLKGVDSTLKIQPAKLEDSAVYLCASSRRPGTGVDGYTFGSGTRLTVV.